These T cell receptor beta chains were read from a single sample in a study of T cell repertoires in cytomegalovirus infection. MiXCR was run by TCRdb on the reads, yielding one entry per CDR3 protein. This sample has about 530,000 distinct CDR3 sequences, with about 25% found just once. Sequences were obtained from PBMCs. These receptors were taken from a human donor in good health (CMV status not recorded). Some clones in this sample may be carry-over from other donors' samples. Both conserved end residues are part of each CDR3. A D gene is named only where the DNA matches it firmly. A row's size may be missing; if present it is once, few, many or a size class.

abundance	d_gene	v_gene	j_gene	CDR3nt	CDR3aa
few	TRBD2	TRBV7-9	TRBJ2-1	TGTGCCAGCAGCTCCTCTCTAGCGGGAGCCTACCAATACAATGAGCAGTTCTTC	CASSSSLAGAYQYNEQFF
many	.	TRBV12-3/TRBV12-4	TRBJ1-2	TGTGCCAGCAGTCCTGCCCCAGGGGTTAACTATGGCTACACCTTC	CASSPAPGVNYGYTF
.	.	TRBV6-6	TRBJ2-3	TGTGCCAGCAGCTACGGGCGCGCCAGCACAGATACGCAGTATTTT	CASSYGRASTDTQYF
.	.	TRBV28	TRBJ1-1	TGTGCCAGCAGGGCCGCCACTGAAGCTTTCTTT	CASRAATEAFF
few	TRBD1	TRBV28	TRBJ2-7	TGTGCCAGCAGTTTACACGGGACAGGATCCTACGAGCAGTACTTC	CASSLHGTGSYEQYF
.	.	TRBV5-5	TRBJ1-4	TGTGCCAGCAGCCGAAACGCCGAGATATTTGCAACTAATGAAAAACTGTTTTTT	CASSRNAEIFATNEKLFF
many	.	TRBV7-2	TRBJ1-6	TGTGCCAGCAGCTTAGGTGGCAGAAATAATTCACCCCTCCACTTT	CASSLGGRNNSPLHF
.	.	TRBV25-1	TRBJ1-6	TGTGCCAGCAGTGTGTCAGGGCAATCACCCCTCCACTTT	CASSVSGQSPLHF
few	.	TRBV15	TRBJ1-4	TGTGCCACCAGCAGAGATGTTGGCGGATTTCCTGAAAAACTGTTTTTT	CATSRDVGGFPEKLFF
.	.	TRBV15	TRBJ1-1	TGTGCCACCAGCAGAGACAGTAACACTGAAGCTTTCTTT	CATSRDSNTEAFF
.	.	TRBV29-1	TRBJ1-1	TGCAGCGTTGGATGGAGAGGCAGCGAAGCTTTCTTT	CSVGWRGSEAFF
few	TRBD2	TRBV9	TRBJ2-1	TGTGCCAGCAGCCCTCCCCAGCGGGAGCACAATGAGCAGTTCTTC	CASSPPQREHNEQFF
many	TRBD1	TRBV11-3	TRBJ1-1	TGTGCCAGCAGCTCCGGGACAGGGCACTATGAAGCTTTCTTT	CASSSGTGHYEAFF
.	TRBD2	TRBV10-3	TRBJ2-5	TGTGCCATCAGTGGTTCCGGGACTAGCGGGCCCCAAGAGACCCAGTACTTC	CAISGSGTSGPQETQYF
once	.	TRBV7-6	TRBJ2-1	TGTGCCAGCAGCTTAGACGTGGACTGGAGCATTGAGCAGTTCTTC	CASSLDVDWSIEQFF
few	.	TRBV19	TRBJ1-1	TGTGCCAGTAATCGGCAGATGAACACTGAAGCTTTCTTT	CASNRQMNTEAFF
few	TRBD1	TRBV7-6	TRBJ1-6	TGTGCCAGCAGCTCGGACAGGGTAGCTTCACCCCTCCACTTT	CASSSDRVASPLHF
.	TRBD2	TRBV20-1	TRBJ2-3	TGCAGTGCTAGCAGGACTAGCGGGTCAGATACGCAGTATTTT	CSASRTSGSDTQYF
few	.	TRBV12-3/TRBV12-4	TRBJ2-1	TGTGCCAGCAGAACCGACCCGGGCCTCAATGAGCAGTTCTTC	CASRTDPGLNEQFF
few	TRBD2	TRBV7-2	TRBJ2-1	TGTGCCAGCAGCTTGGGACCAGCGGGGAACAATGAGCAGTTCTTC	CASSLGPAGNNEQFF
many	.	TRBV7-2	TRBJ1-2	TGTGCCAGCAGCTCCGACAGGCCTACACAGAAGATCTATGGCTACACCTTC	CASSSDRPTQKIYGYTF
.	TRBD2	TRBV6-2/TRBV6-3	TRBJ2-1	TGTGCCAGCACCTCCGGACTAGCGGGATTTTCCAATGAGCAGTTCTTC	CASTSGLAGFSNEQFF
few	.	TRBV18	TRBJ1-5	TGTGCCAGCTCACCACGGGGAGCTCACGGAGACAATCAGCCCCAGCATTTT	CASSPRGAHGDNQPQHF
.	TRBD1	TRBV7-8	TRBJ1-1	TGTGCCAGCAGCTTAGTAGTAGGACAGGGTAACACTGAAGCTTTCTTT	CASSLVVGQGNTEAFF
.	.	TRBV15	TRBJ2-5	TGTGCCACCAGGGACCGGCACCAAGAGACCCAGTACTTC	CATRDRHQETQYF
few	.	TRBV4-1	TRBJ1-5	TGCGCCAGCAGCCAAGACTCAGGCTATAGCAATCAGCCCCAGCATTTT	CASSQDSGYSNQPQHF
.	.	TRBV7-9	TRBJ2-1	TGTGCCAGCAGCGCGCGGGACCGCGACCCTCGTGAGCAGTTCTTC	CASSARDRDPREQFF
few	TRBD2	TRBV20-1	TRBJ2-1	TGCAGTGTGACTAGCGGGATTTACAATGAGCAGTTCTTC	CSVTSGIYNEQFF
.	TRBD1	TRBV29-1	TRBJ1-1	TGCAGCGTTAAAAGGGGGCGAGACACTGAAGCTTTCTTT	CSVKRGRDTEAFF
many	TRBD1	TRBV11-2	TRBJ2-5	TGTGCCAGCAGCATGGGACAGCAGTTCGGGGAGACCCAGTACTTC	CASSMGQQFGETQYF
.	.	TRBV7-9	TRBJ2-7	TGTGCCAGCAGTCACAAGGAGGGTAAGGACACCTACGAGCAGTACTTC	CASSHKEGKDTYEQYF
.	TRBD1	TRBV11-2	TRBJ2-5	TGTGCCAGCAGCTCTAGACAGGGACGAGAGACCCAGTACTTC	CASSSRQGRETQYF
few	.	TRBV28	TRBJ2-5	TGTGCCAGCCACCGGCAGATGGGAGAGACCCAGTACTTC	CASHRQMGETQYF
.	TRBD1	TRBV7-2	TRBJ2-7	TGTGCCAGCAGCGGAGGGACAGGCAACTCCTACGAGCAGTACTTC	CASSGGTGNSYEQYF
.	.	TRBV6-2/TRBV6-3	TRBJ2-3	TGTGCCAGCAGCCAAGAGGGAGGCACAGATACGCAGTATTTT	CASSQEGGTDTQYF
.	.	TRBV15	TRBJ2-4	TGTGCCACCAGCAGAGGGGGGGTTGGGGACATTCAGTACTTC	CATSRGGVGDIQYF
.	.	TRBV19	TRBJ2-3	TGTGCCAGTAGTATAATTAGCGGATCCGGCACAGATACGCAGTATTTT	CASSIISGSGTDTQYF
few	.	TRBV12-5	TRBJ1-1	TGTCCTCAAGGAGGTGAAGCTTTCTTT	CPQGGEAFF
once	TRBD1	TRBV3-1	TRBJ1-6	TGTGCCAGCAGCCTCAGGGGGGGTACCGTCGGGAATTCACCCCTCCACTTT	CASSLRGGTVGNSPLHF
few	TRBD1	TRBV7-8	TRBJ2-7	TGTGCCAGCAGCTCTCGCCGGGACAGGCCATCCTACGAGCAGTACTTC	CASSSRRDRPSYEQYF
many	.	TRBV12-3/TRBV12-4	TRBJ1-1	TGTGCCAGCAGTTATCGGGGGGCCGGCACTGAAGCTTTCTTT	CASSYRGAGTEAFF
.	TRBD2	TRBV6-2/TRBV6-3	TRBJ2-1	TGTGCCAGCAGTTACTCAGGGGCGGGAGGCAATGAGCAGTTCTTC	CASSYSGAGGNEQFF
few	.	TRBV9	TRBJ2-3	TGTGCCAGCAGCGCAAACGGAGTTTCCACAGATACGCAGTATTTT	CASSANGVSTDTQYF
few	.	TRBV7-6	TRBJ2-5	TGTGCCAGCAGATGGGCACCGGGAGAGACCCAGTACTTC	CASRWAPGETQYF
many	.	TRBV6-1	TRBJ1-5	TGTGCCAGCAGTGATGGACAGCAGAATTCCAATCAGCCCCAGCATTTT	CASSDGQQNSNQPQHF
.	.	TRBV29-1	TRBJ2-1	TGCAGCGTCGGGGATATCGGCTCCTACAATGAGCAGTTCTTC	CSVGDIGSYNEQFF
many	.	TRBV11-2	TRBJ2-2	TGTGCCAGCAGCTTAGTAGACTACACCGGGGAGCTGTTTTTT	CASSLVDYTGELFF
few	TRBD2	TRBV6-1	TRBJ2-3	TGTGCCAGCGGGAGGGCGGGCACAGATACGCAGTATTTT	CASGRAGTDTQYF
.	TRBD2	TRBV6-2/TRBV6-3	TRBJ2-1	TGTGCCAGCAGTAAGCGGGAGTGGGTTGAGCAGTTCTTC	CASSKREWVEQFF
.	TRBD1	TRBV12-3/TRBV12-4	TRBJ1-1	TGTGCCAGCAGTTTAGCCAAATGGACAGGGTCCGCTGAAGCTTTCTTT	CASSLAKWTGSAEAFF
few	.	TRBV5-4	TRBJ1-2	TGTGCCAGCAGCGAGGGGCTAGGGGCCTATGGCTACACCTTC	CASSEGLGAYGYTF
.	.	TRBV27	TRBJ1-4	TGTGCCAGCAGATTCCAAGGGGCTAATGAAAAACTGTTTTTT	CASRFQGANEKLFF